Sequencing of this T cell receptor (beta chain) was carried out in a study of blood T cells in healthy people across ages (dated by TCRdb to between 2015 and 2017). Describing the broader study: In model experiments, roughly one uniquely barcoded TCR beta cDNA molecule per two T cells was captured by template switching. Four age groups were formed from the donors: young (average about 16 years), middle-aged (just under 40), aged (about 68) and long-lived (around 82). The study measured age-related changes in TCR beta repertoire diversity using deep sequencing normalized with unique cDNA molecular identifiers. Using the same blood draw, the study looked at two additional independent replicas of 1 million unique cDNA reads for two donors, one aged 18 to 30 and the other aged 80 or older.

The sample holds many counts of this clonotype. Its binding antigen is unknown. No much larger clone is present one base from it, and per-base qualities are unavailable. The donors were about 40 Caucasian individuals from Russia, aged roughly 6 to 100 years, who were systemically healthy. Around 9.8 milliliters of peripheral blood were collected from each donor into EDTA-treated Vacutainer tubes. Ficoll-Paque density-gradient centrifugation was used to isolate PBMCs, with at least 7 million obtained per sample. Trizol reagent was used to extract total RNA from the PBMCs, yielding at least 5 micrograms per sample. For every donor, an aliquot of PBMCs went through flow cytometry to measure the percentages of naive CD45RAhigh/CD27high T cells. Libraries came from 5' RACE. Sequencing took place on an Illumina HiSeq 2500. A second PCR of roughly 7 to 12 cycles was run with a J-beta primer mix and a sample-barcoded 5' primer. Each TCR beta cDNA molecule received a unique molecular identifier from a template-switch 5' adaptor carrying 12 random nucleotides. At least 2.5 million CDR3-containing paired-end reads were obtained from each sample. First-strand cDNA was synthesized from all RNA with the Mint cDNA synthesis kit, primed by a TRBC-specific oligonucleotide. All cDNA was treated with uracil-DNA glycosylase and then went through a first 18-cycle PCR with the universal primers M1SS and BC2_uni_R. The published analysis was carried out like this. Normalization of each sample was performed by random selection of 1 million high-quality reads, each carrying a distinct molecular identifier. Instead of being binned into consensus sequences, reads with shared molecular identifiers were discarded. CDR3 identification, clonotype clustering and error correction used MiTCR with a Q25 quality threshold and the strictest error-elimination algorithm. A nonparametric unseen species model using Euler transformation provided a lower-bound estimate of total TCR beta diversity. TCRdb reworked the public reads: Q25 trimming with fastp, MiXCR clone assembly, productive beta chains retained. Identical CDR3 proteins give one entry, which carries the most common genes and DNA. V and J calls and clone size were set by TCRdb, not the authors. Within this sample are 500,000 to 650,000 distinct CDR3 sequences, with about 25% of them counted one time only. Clones ranked in the top ten supply 3% to 4% of the sample.

From its cysteine to its phenylalanine, the CDR3 spans 15 amino acids. Just CDR3 DNA is preserved here, 45 bases in frame from base 1. For this chain, trimming is 5 bases at the V end and 7 bases at the J end, and the number of junction bases without a gene match is 7. Taken from the germline V gene, the CDR1 and CDR2 loops are SGHAT and FQNNGV. Findings and caveats that apply to the study as a whole: A strong correlation was found between observed TCR beta diversity and the percentage of naive T cells measured by flow cytometry. Donor CMV infection status was unknown, potentially confounding age-related changes in expanded clonotypes. Estimates of total diversity based on one million sequenced T cells were regarded as lower bounds and as underestimates. Observed TCR beta diversity per million T cells fell roughly linearly with age, and a significant reduction was already apparent by age around 40. Compared with the aged group, more naive CD4+ T cells, fewer expanded clones and increased TCR diversity were shown by the long-lived group, suggesting age selection. Bulk unsorted PBMC profiling prevented conclusive comparison of naive and antigen-experienced compartments.

These data were likewise used in another study, on T cells of mothers and their children. The second paper states: Nine systemically healthy Caucasian individuals, comprising three mothers and their six children, were included as donors. cDNA synthesis used all of the extracted RNA, with roughly 1.5 ug of RNA in each 15 ul reaction. Sample barcodes and 2-4 random nucleotides were added via the M1S primer in the second PCR. More than 8 million TCR beta CDR3 reads were obtained from each mother, and 2.5 million to 3 million reads were obtained from each child. Thymic selection similarly shapes TCR recombination output in related and unrelated pairs, with minor effect from inherited differences. Normalized repertoire overlap in related mother-child pairs was always slightly higher than in unrelated mother-child pairs, but the difference was never significant. With a sensitivity of approximately 100 clones per million clonotypes, no persistent microchimeric T cell clones were detected. To look for features that set related mother-child pairs apart from unrelated individuals, the researchers ran deep NGS to compare the TCR beta repertoires of mothers and children. Mothers averaged 40 +/- 4 years of age and children averaged about 10 +/- 4 years. After adapter ligation was performed with NEBNext reagents, the libraries were sequenced on an Illumina HiSeq 2000 with 100+100 nt paired-end reads. To prevent cross-contamination, the mother and child libraries were prepared a month apart and were sequenced in separate runs. For each donor, somewhere between roughly 500,000 and 2,100,000 distinct TCR beta clonotypes were identified. Naive TCR beta clonotypes were estimated from low-frequency clonotypes matched to each donor's FACS-determined naive share, without sorting.

The sequence was obtained from a boy younger than 10 in good health. Sequenced material: blood. This receptor chain uses TRBV11-2 and TRBJ2-1, with 11 middle bases fitting TRBD2. The CDR3 region has the sequence CASSPGTSGRNEQFF. The sequenced DNA: TGTGCCAGCAGCCCCGGGACTAGCGGTCGAAATGAGCAGTTCTTC.